This passage covers 10 T cell receptor beta chains from one sample sequenced in a study of T cell responses to AZD1222 COVID-19 vaccine. Only in-frame clones appear in the TCRdb table, and some are missing; sequencing was by immunoSEQ multiplex PCR. The table includes 80,000 or so clones, around 80% detected once. Sequenced here: peripheral blood, sampled 28 days after the second dose of the MenACWY control vaccine. All receptors derive from an adult who received the MenACWY meningococcal vaccine as a control.

The chain combines TRBV5-6 with TRBJ1-5, with TRBD1 identical over 9 bases. The CDR3 length is 17 residues. J was trimmed by 0 bases and V by 1 base; bases with no gene match: 5. The germline V gene encodes CDR1 SGHDT and CDR2 YYEEEE. The CDR3 region is CASSLWGQGFSNQPQHF. The DNA for the CDR3 is TGTGCCAGCAGCTTGTGGGGACAGGGTTTTAGCAATCAGCCCCAGCATTTT.

The CDR3 sequence is CASSLVGTASTDTQYF. The CDR3, as DNA: TGTGCCAGCAGCTTAGTAGGGACAGCTAGCACAGATACGCAGTATTTT. The chain is built from TRBV7-2 and TRBJ2-3, with 7 bases matching TRBD1. V was clipped by 1 base and J by 0 bases; unmatched bases: 4. The CDR3 length is 16 residues. The germline gives CDR1 SGHTA, CDR2 FQGNSA.

This clone has just a few counts. The chain uses TRBV29-1 and TRBJ2-3, with a possible D match to TRBD2 (5 bases). Germline V gene sequence: CDR1 SQVTM, CDR2 ANQGSEA. V lost 5 bases to trimming and J lost 0 bases, with 12 bases between them. The CDR3 consists of 14 residues. The CDR3 reads CSVIEGLSTDTQYF. The CDR3 DNA reads TGCAGCGTTATAGAGGGCCTCAGCACAGATACGCAGTATTTT.

The V gene is TRBV12-3 or TRBV12-4, the J gene TRBJ2-3; D remains ambiguous. This CDR3 is 13 amino acids long. Trimming cost V 3 bases and J 3 bases, with 7 bases left between them. The chain's CDR3 is CASSFRQTDTQYF. The CDR3, as DNA: TGTGCCAGCAGTTTTCGGCAGACAGATACGCAGTATTTT.

The chain recombines TRBV6-1 with TRBJ2-1; D may be TRBD2 (6 bases). This CDR3 spans 17 amino acids. Between the trimmed V and J ends, which lost 2 bases and 2 bases, there was a span of 16 bases. From germline, CDR1 is MNHNS and CDR2 SASEGT. The CDR3 nucleotides read TGTGCCAGCAGTGAACGGGGAACTAGCCGGACCTACAATGAGCAGTTCTTC. This codes for CASSERGTSRTYNEQFF.

The J gene is TRBJ2-2, the V gene TRBV9; unclear D gene. Germline CDR1 and CDR2: SGDLS and YYNGEE. This CDR3 is 16 amino acids long. Trimming pared 4 bases from V and 4 bases from J, leaving 17 bases between. CDR3 nucleotide sequence: TGTGCCAGCAGCCCCCCAGGCGGCCAAACCACCGGGGAGCTGTTTTTT. This gives the protein CASSPPGGQTTGELFF. The variable domain in full, with the rest retrieved from reference TRBV9 and TRBJ2-2, is DSGVTQTPKHLITATGQRVTLRCSPRSGDLSVYWYQQSLDQGLQFLIQYYNGEERAKGNILERFSAQQFPDLHSELNLSSLELGDSALYFCASSPPGGQTTGELFFGEGSRLTVL.

V gene TRBV21-1 combines with J gene TRBJ2-7. TRBV21-1 is given as a pseudogene. The CDR3 consists of 12 residues. The CDR3 protein is CASTPSTYEQYF. For the CDR3, the DNA is TGTGCCAGCACGCCCAGCACCTACGAGCAGTACTTC.

This clone was detected only a few times. This rearrangement joins TRBV2 to TRBJ2-5, with D possibly being TRBD1 (6 bases). V dropped 5 bases and J dropped 1 base, with 14 bases sitting between them. Germline V gene sequence: CDR1 SNHLY, CDR2 FYNNEI. CDR3 size: 15 residues. This CDR3 reads CASSRNGQSQETQYF. The CDR3 nucleotides are TGTGCCAGCAGTAGAAACGGACAGTCCCAAGAGACCCAGTACTTC.

The rearrangement uses TRBV19 and TRBJ1-2, with 8 bases lining up with TRBD1. The CDR3 is 13 residues long. The junction had 6 bases not matched to a gene; V was cut back by 7 bases and J by 5 bases. Germline V lookup: CDR1 LNHDA, CDR2 SQIVND (reference sequence). CDR3 DNA: TGTGCCAGTAAAAAGGACAGGGAATATGGCTACACCTTC. Translation: CASKKDREYGYTF.

The genes are TRBV18 and TRBJ1-5, with a tentative D call TRBD1 (6 bases). V was pared by 3 bases and J by 7 bases, with 13 bases between. The CDR3 is 14 amino acids. Germline assignment: CDR1 KGHSH and CDR2 LQKENI. CDR3 DNA sequence: TGTGCCAGCTCACCCCAGGGGAGTGAACAGCCCCAGCATTTT. Its translation is CASSPQGSEQPQHF.